These 3 T cell receptor beta chains share one sample of origin, sequenced in a study of blood T cell repertoires in COVID-19. Clones were sequenced by immunoSEQ multiplex PCR, and TCRdb holds only the in-frame ones, with some missing. Among about 260,000 clones listed, 80% to 90% were seen once. The material sequenced was peripheral blood. The receptor set was obtained from a woman aged 40-49 years who had recovered from COVID-19.

The gene calls are TRBV4-3 and TRBJ2-6, with TRBD1 identical over 9 bases. Per the germline V gene, CDR1 is LGHNA and CDR2 is YSLEER. The CDR3 sequence is 18 residues long. V was pared by 0 bases and J by 0 bases, with 3 bases of the junction left unmatched. The CDR3 loop reads CASSQDPGQGSGANVLTF. CDR3 DNA sequence: TGCGCCAGCAGCCAAGATCCGGGACAGGGCTCTGGGGCCAACGTCCTGACTTTC.

The rearrangement uses TRBV5-4 and TRBJ2-5; 10 nucleotides agree with TRBD1. Trimming removed 1 base from V and 5 bases from J; junction bases left unmatched: 11. The V gene's germline CDR1 is SGHNT and CDR2 YYREEE (reference sequence). The CDR3 runs to 17 residues. The CDR3 DNA reads as TGTGCCAGCAGCTTGTCCCGGGACAGGGGAGCGCGGGAGACCCAGTACTTC. Protein sequence: CASSLSRDRGARETQYF. Full variable domain (rest looked up from reference TRBV5-4 and TRBJ2-5): ETGVTQSPTHLIKTRGQQVTLRCSSQSGHNTVSWYQQALGQGPQFIFQYYREEENGRGNFPPRFSGLQFPNYSSELNVNALELDDSALYLCASSLSRDRGARETQYFGPGTRLLVL.

The chain employs TRBV6-5 and TRBJ1-2, with D perhaps TRBD1 (6 bases). Germline V gene lookup returns CDR1 MNHEY and CDR2 SVGAGI. The CDR3 totals 15 residues. Trimming stripped 5 bases from V and 2 bases from J, with 15 bases between. CDR3 protein: CASSPLRGWNYGYTF. Here the CDR3 DNA reads TGTGCCAGCAGTCCCCTCAGGGGCTGGAACTATGGCTACACCTTC.